The 10 T cell receptor beta chains below were found in one sample sequenced in a study of control samples from healthy donors and cancer patients. Libraries were prepared by immunoSEQ multiplex PCR; TCRdb keeps only in-frame clonotypes and omits some of them. Of over 75,000 clones listed, 82% are singletons. Material: blood. These receptors were collected from a man aged 55 to 70 in good health.

This chain joins TRBV4-1 and TRBJ2-1; the match to TRBD2 covers 10 bases. With V trimmed by 0 bases and J by 7 bases, 12 bases remained unmatched. The CDR3 covers 18 residues. Germline loops: CDR1 MGHRA, CDR2 YSYEKL. The CDR3 DNA follows: TGCGCCAGCAGCCAAGATAGAGCTAGCGGGAGTTATTTTAATGAGCAGTTCTTC. It codes for CASSQDRASGSYFNEQFF.

This clone was counted once. The chain uses TRBV7-2 and TRBJ2-3; TRBD2 might be the D (5 bases). Germline V gives CDR1 SGHTA, CDR2 FQGNSA. V gave up 4 bases and J gave up 0 bases, with 14 bases separating them. The CDR3 totals 16 residues. CDR3 sequence reads: CASSSQARRSTDTQYF. The CDR3 DNA sequence: TGTGCCAGCAGCTCCCAGGCCCGGAGGAGCACAGATACGCAGTATTTT.

The chain's CDR3 is CASRDSFGELFF. CDR3 DNA sequence: TGTGCCAGCAGGGACTCTTTCGGGGAGCTGTTTTTT. V and J are TRBV12-3 or TRBV12-4 and TRBJ2-2; possibly TRBD2 for D (5 bases). Trimming removed 6 bases at V and 7 bases at J, with 9 bases between. This CDR3 is built from 12 residues.

The chain recombines TRBV6-5 with TRBJ2-5; 8 nucleotides agree with TRBD1. The CDR3 runs 15 residues. V dropped 2 bases and J dropped 5; count of bases not matched to a gene: 7. Germline CDR1 reads MNHEY; CDR2 reads SVGAGI. CDR3 DNA sequence: TGTGCCAGCAGTTACGGGCAGGGGGCTTATGAGACCCAGTACTTC. Translation: CASSYGQGAYETQYF.

V and J are TRBV6-4 and TRBJ2-3; D may be TRBD2 (7 bases). Trimming removed 4 bases at V and 6 bases at J, with 14 bases between. CDR1 MRHNA and CDR2 SNTAGT come from the germline V gene. The CDR3 consists of 14 residues. CDR3 sequence (DNA): TGTGCCAGCAGTGTAAACGGGGGGCACGATACGCAGTATTTT. Amino acids: CASSVNGGHDTQYF.

The V and J genes are TRBV21-1 and TRBJ1-1. TRBV21-1 is shown as a pseudogene. The CDR3 totals 16 residues. CDR3 coding DNA: TGTGCCAGCAGCAGGCGACCCGGGACTGTGAACACTGAAGCTTTCTTT. Its translation is CASSRRPGTVNTEAFF.

The rearrangement uses TRBV27 and TRBJ2-5; D is ambiguous. V was clipped by 7 bases and J by 2 bases, with 17 bases between them. Germline V lookup: CDR1 MNHEY, CDR2 SMNVEV (reference sequence). This CDR3 spans 15 amino acids. For the CDR3, the DNA is TGTGCCAGCAACCTTACGCCGGGTCCACAAGAGACCCAGTACTTC. It translates to CASNLTPGPQETQYF.

V usage is TRBV9 and J usage is TRBJ2-7; 12 bases are a match to TRBD2. Germline CDR1 SGDLS, CDR2 YYNGEE. The CDR3 length is 15 residues. Trimming cost V 1 base and J 6 bases; bases outside gene matches: 5. The CDR3 protein is CASSVSSGGASEQYF. The CDR3 DNA reads TGTGCCAGCAGCGTATCTAGCGGGGGGGCGTCCGAGCAGTACTTC.

The sample holds a few counts of this clone. V gene TRBV10-3 combines with J gene TRBJ2-1; TRBD2 agrees at 13 bases. The CDR3 runs 15 residues. Losses at the gene ends were 0 bases for V and 10 bases for J; bases not matched to a gene: 3. Germline lookup yields CDR1 ENHRY and CDR2 SYGVKD. The CDR3 DNA reads TGTGCCATCAGTGAGTCAGGACTAGCGGGAGACGAGCAGTTCTTC. Translating it yields CAISESGLAGDEQFF.

The chain carries TRBV5-1 and TRBJ1-3; D perhaps matches TRBD1 (5 bases). V lost 4 bases and J lost 4, with 15 bases in between. The length of the CDR3 is 15 residues. From germline, CDR1 is SGHRS and CDR2 YFSETQ. CDR3 coding DNA: TGCGCCAGCAGCAAAGACAGAGGAACGGGAAACACCATATATTTT. Protein sequence: CASSKDRGTGNTIYF.